This T cell receptor (beta chain) emerged from a study of blood T cell repertoires in COVID-19 (dated by TCRdb to the early 2020s). In the study overall: Samples covering the acute and convalescent phases of COVID-19 were provided by collaborators in the United States, Italy and Spain. The material from the prospective study consisted of cDNA or gDNA derived from T cells, B-cell-depleted T cells, or PBMCs. A freely available public database, intended as a resource for researchers studying the immune response to SARS-CoV-2, is where the repertoires were released. The samples were drawn from two sources: the first 160 participants of the ongoing ImmuneRACE study, and 1,254 subjects contributed by 6 global collaborators. The dataset comprised deeply sampled blood TCRbeta repertoires from subjects exposed to, actively infected with, or recovered from COVID-19. Nearly every sample came with metadata listing a de-identified subject ID, COVID-19 status, age in years and sex. Where available, HLA class I and class II types were taken from metadata supplied by the sample provider and were not determined by assay-based typing. Results the study describes overall, beyond this receptor: The quantity of clinical and demographic metadata differed by source and by participant and was supplied without curation.

As encoded in the germline V gene, CDR1 is SQVTM while CDR2 is ANQGSEA. V is reduced by 2 bases and J by 5 bases, leaving a spacing of 18 bases between them. The CDR3, from cysteine to phenylalanine, totals 15 residues. Just CDR3 DNA is preserved here, 45 bases in frame from base 1. At one collaborating source in Seattle, patients were enrolled during active infection and were followed longitudinally through the course of disease. Whole blood was collected in K2EDTA tubes by collaborating institutions according to the institutions' own protocols. For TCRbeta analysis, collaborators shipped samples in one of three forms: frozen whole blood, isolated PBMCs, or DNA extracted from either of those sample types. The immunoSEQ Assay, a bias-controlled multiplex PCR, was used to amplify TCRbeta CDR3 regions from genomic DNA. Concerning the study's data processing: Nucleated cell counts per sample were estimated from amplification of reference gene primers within the assay. To quantify the absolute abundance of each unique TCRbeta CDR3 rearrangement, sequence reads were collapsed and filtered. For each sample, productive Simpson clonality was calculated by taking the square root of Simpson's diversity index across productive rearrangements. TCRdb stores this immuneACCESS table with in-frame sequences only. Part of the clones is absent; in the studies checked, under half of the shortfall reflects unresolved V genes, and no reason is known for the rest. The DNA gave D and trimming, while V, J and clone size come from that table. Present in this sample are fewer than 350,000 clones, approximately 92% of which were seen just once. Around 6.8% of the sample is taken by the ten largest.

For this clone: Its cognate antigen has yet to be identified. One base away there is no much larger clone; base qualities are not given.

This sequence was found in a woman in her thirties with COVID-19, enrolled during active disease. Sequencing was done on a sample of peripheral blood. The rearranged chain carries TRBV29-1 and TRBJ2-5; 6 matching bases give a weak D call of TRBD2. The nucleotide sequence is TGCAGCGTTGAATTTAGGACGGGGGAAATGGAGACCCAGTACTTC. Its translation reads: CSVEFRTGEMETQYF.